Sequencing of this TCR beta chain was carried out in a study of blood T cell repertoires in COVID-19. Study as a whole: The analysed material was cDNA or gDNA that came from T cells, B-cell-depleted T cells, or PBMCs.

This clone was recorded only once. The V gene end was trimmed by 4 bases and the J gene end by 1 base; junction bases not matched to a gene: 5. The CDR3 is 16 residues long. Germline V gives CDR1 WNHNN, CDR2 SYGVQD (reference sequence). Per the original data handling: It was from reference gene primer amplification that nucleated cell counts were estimated. Sequenced by immunoSEQ multiplex PCR; TCRdb stores in-frame clones only, minus some. Clone size and V and J calls were adopted from that table, with D and trimming inferred from the DNA. The sample consists of 150,000 to 200,000 clones, around 80% of them appearing once. Participants' reported clinical history set cohort assignment. Cohort 3 recovered donors had two negative PCRs, clearance, or symptom resolution.

The TCR was taken from a man aged 50-59 years who had recovered from COVID-19. The chain is built from TRBV10-1 and TRBJ2-3; 10 bases align to TRBD2. Input material: PBMCs or T cells enriched from blood (not recorded which). CDR3 nucleotides: TGCGCCAGCAGTGCCTTAGGGACTAGCGGCACAGATACGCAGTATTTT. As protein: CASSALGTSGTDTQYF.